This TCR beta chain originates from a study of Ad26.COV2.S vaccination and SARS-CoV-2 variants. Study-wide results and limits: Participants given vaccine showed non-spike TCR breadth similar to that of placebo recipients. It is possible that the TCR breadth and depth analyses underestimated the total T cell responses. Among vaccine recipients, spike-specific TCR breadth exceeded that of placebo recipients.

This CDR3 spans 19 amino acids. CDR1 MNHEY and CDR2 SMNVEV come from the germline V gene (reference sequence). V was pared by 0 bases and J by 2 bases, with 22 bases between. The protocol was immunoSEQ multiplex PCR, while the TCRdb copy is restricted to in-frame clones and leaves out a portion. This sample carries some 340,000 clones, 85% of them seen once, and the ten largest clones take 2% to 2.5%. Worth noting for this clone: Its antigen is as yet unknown.

Treatment denoted: approximately 18 received Ad26.COV2.S at low or high dose, single or two shots; about 5 received placebo; per-sample allocation not given. At day 63 after the first vaccine or placebo injection, samples were drawn. Immunization relied on an Ad26 vector, which expressed Wuhan-strain SARS-CoV-2 spike. The gene calls are TRBV27 and TRBJ1-2; unclear D gene. This TCR came from a person aged 18-60 years who received the Ad26.COV2.S COVID-19 vaccine or a placebo. This sample comprised peripheral blood, obtained in a trial of Ad26.COV2.S vaccine versus placebo. CDR3 amino acids: CASSLSVATEHKANYGYTF. Here the CDR3 DNA reads TGTGCCAGCAGTTTATCGGTGGCAACCGAACACAAGGCGAACTATGGCTACACCTTC.